This is a list of T cell receptor beta chains from one sample in a study of blood T cell repertoires in COVID-19. Some clones are missing from TCRdb's copy, which holds only in-frame ones; the method was immunoSEQ multiplex PCR. The sample gives hundreds of thousands of clones, roughly 80% of which show up once; about 5% is in the top ten. Sequencing used PBMCs or T cells enriched from blood (not recorded which). The receptors were gathered from a man aged 35-49 years who had been exposed to COVID-19. CDR3s leave out the opening cysteine and the closing phenylalanine or tryptophan. Fields, in order: V gene, CDR3 protein.

TRBV20-1 | SASTGPSRDEQF
TRBV10-3 | AISETDSSGANVLT
TRBV3-1/TRBV3-2 | ASSQEGRGGNYNEQF
TRBV27 | ASSPGTGGLAQY
TRBV5-4 | ASSLAGSSGSNQPQH
TRBV30 | AWSPDSPFSSYNSPLH
TRBV18 | ASSTGTASEAF
TRBV6-5 | ASRLAAYNEQF
TRBV3-1/TRBV3-2 | ASSSDYRASGNTIY
TRBV5-1 | ASSPGVGGRDNEQF
TRBV5-5 | ASSSRLQLTGSYNEQF
TRBV11-3 | ASSLGRGGAYSNTGELF
TRBV27 | ASKPTGNQPQH
TRBV18 | ASSQGGALSYEQY
TRBV5-5 | ASSLRYEQY
TRBV19 | ASSSGQGVNEQF
TRBV19 | ASSTRIAVPTDTQY
TRBV5-1 | ASSPGERSTDTQY
TRBV5-4 | ASSRPTGGGSPLH
TRBV5-8 | ASSLEVAGTSYNEQF
TRBV10-2 | ASSESMFGSPRGYEQY
TRBV18 | ASSGQGAWGDTQY
TRBV7-8 | ASSLASLGSRETQY
TRBV6-5 | ASSPYEGEKLF
TRBV7-6 | ASSPAYNEQF